This T cell receptor beta chain was identified during a study of cytomegalovirus exposure and HLA in healthy donors. The study ran its PCR with 60 Vbeta and 13 Jbeta primers. Some clones are missing from TCRdb's copy, which holds only in-frame ones; the method was immunoSEQ multiplex PCR. The sample holds around 31,000 clones, about 66% seen once. This TCR derives from a male donor in good health and CMV-seropositive. The sample was PBMCs.

CDR3 in DNA: TGTGCCAGCAGTCCTGACAGGTTGGGCAATCAGCCCCAGCATTTT. It translates to CASSPDRLGNQPQHF. The chain carries TRBV2 and TRBJ1-5; a weak D match, TRBD1 (6 bases). Trimming shortened V by 5 bases and J by 2 bases, and 13 bases separated the two germline ends. The CDR3 extends over 15 amino acids. Germline CDR1 reads SNHLY; CDR2 reads FYNNEI.